This T cell receptor (beta chain) comes out of a study of CD8 T cells in Susac syndrome. The RNA, 0.5 to 1 ug, was put through reverse transcription using random hexamers. One entry per CDR3 protein results from TCRdb running MiXCR on the immunoSEQ multiplex PCR reads. Of 160,000 or so distinct CDR3 sequences in the sample, approximately 96% are singletons; the top ten hold 0.15% to 0.2%. Germline-derived CDR1 and CDR2 are SGDLS and YYNGEE. Germline trimming cut 4 bases from V and 7 bases from J; bases unmatched to any gene: 7. The CDR3 sequence is 14 residues long. This clonotype was observed a few times.

Sequences were obtained from CD8+ T cells from PBMCs. The clonotype comes from a human donor with multiple sclerosis. V usage is TRBV9 and J usage is TRBJ2-1; 8 nucleotides line up with TRBD2. The CDR3 is CASSRGAGVNEQFF. As DNA, the CDR3 is TGTGCCAGCAGCAGGGGAGCGGGAGTTAATGAGCAGTTCTTC. Using reference TRBV9 and TRBJ2-1 for the parts outside the CDR3, the full variable domain is DSGVTQTPKHLITATGQRVTLRCSPRSGDLSVYWYQQSLDQGLQFLIQYYNGEERAKGNILERFSAQQFPDLHSELNLSSLELGDSALYFCASSRGAGVNEQFFGPGTRLTVL.